This record looks at one T cell receptor (beta chain) sequence and its context. Its antigen is currently unknown. This sample is drawn from a study of breast tumors, draining lymph nodes, adjacent tissues. Findings and limits, study-wide: Data fit most tumor T cells coming from lymph node, expanding in tumor.

Axillary draining lymph nodes of breast cancer patients supplied the node samples. The length of the CDR3 is 13 residues. J was trimmed by 6 bases and V by 3 bases; bases with no gene match: 7. CDR1 is DFQATT, CDR2 SNEGSKA, per germline (reference sequence). Via MiXCR, TCRdb re-called the multiplex PCR reads, giving one row per CDR3 protein. The sample yields approximately 250,000 distinct CDR3 sequences, nearly 35% seen once. The receptor was isolated from a female donor with breast cancer. Some clones in this sample may be carry-over from other donors' samples. J is TRBJ1-2 and V is TRBV20-1, with TRBD1 matching 7 bases. Sequenced sample: axillary lymph node tissue. Here the CDR3 reads CSARQGGTNGYTF. CDR3 DNA: TGCAGTGCTAGGCAGGGGGGGACGAATGGCTACACCTTC.